This TCR beta chain derives from a study of blood T cell repertoires in COVID-19. Study at large: Acute-phase and convalescent COVID-19 samples originated in the United States, Italy and Spain.

CDR1 and CDR2 (germline): SEHNR, FQNEAQ (reference sequence). The CDR3 covers 17 residues. The V gene end was trimmed by 2 bases and the J gene end by 2 bases; junction bases not matched to a gene: 8. Only in-frame clones appear in the TCRdb table, and some are missing; sequencing was by immunoSEQ multiplex PCR. The sample lists over 15,000 clones, about 81% occurring once. The rearrangement uses TRBV7-9 and TRBJ2-1; TRBD2 aligns across 8 bases. The clonotype comes from a man aged 60 to 69 with acute or convalescent COVID-19. The sequenced sample was peripheral blood. CDR3 bases: TGTGCCAGCAGCTTATGGGGCGGGGGGACCGCCTACAATGAGCAGTTCTTC. It codes for CASSLWGGGTAYNEQFF.